This T cell receptor beta chain stems from a study of T cell repertoires in ileal Crohn's disease. V was trimmed by 1 base and J by 2 bases, leaving 9 bases between them. The CDR3 is 15 residues long. The germline V gene has CDR1 SGHDN and CDR2 FVKESK. Sequencing used immunoSEQ multiplex PCR; TCRdb keeps in-frame clones, though not all of them. The sample holds around 6,200 clones, about 76% seen once. This clonotype originated in an adult with Crohn's disease. The J gene is TRBJ2-1, the V gene TRBV14; the D gene is possibly TRBD2 (6 bases). The sequenced sample consisted of ileal tissue. The CDR3, as DNA: TGTGCCAGCAGCCAAGTCTGGGGGGCCTACAATGAGCAGTTCTTC. Translated: CASSQVWGAYNEQFF.